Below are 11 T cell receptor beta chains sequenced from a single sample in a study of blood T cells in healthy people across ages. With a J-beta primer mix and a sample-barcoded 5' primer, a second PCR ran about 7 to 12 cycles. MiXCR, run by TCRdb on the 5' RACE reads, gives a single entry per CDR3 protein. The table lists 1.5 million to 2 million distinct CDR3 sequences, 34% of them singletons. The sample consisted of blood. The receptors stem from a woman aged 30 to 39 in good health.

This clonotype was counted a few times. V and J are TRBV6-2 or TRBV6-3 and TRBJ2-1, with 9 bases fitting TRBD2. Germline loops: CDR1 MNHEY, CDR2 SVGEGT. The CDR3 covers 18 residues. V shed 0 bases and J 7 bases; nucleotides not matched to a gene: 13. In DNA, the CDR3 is TGTGCCAGCAGTTACTCCCCCTTAGCGGGAGCTCAGGATAATGAGCAGTTCTTC. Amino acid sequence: CASSYSPLAGAQDNEQFF.

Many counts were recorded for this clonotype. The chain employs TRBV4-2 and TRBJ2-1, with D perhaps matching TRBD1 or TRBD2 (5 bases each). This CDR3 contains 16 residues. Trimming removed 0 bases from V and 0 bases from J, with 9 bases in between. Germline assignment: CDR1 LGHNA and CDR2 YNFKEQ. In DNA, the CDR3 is TGTGCCAGCAGCCAAGAACGGGGCCCCTCCTACAATGAGCAGTTCTTC. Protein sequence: CASSQERGPSYNEQFF.

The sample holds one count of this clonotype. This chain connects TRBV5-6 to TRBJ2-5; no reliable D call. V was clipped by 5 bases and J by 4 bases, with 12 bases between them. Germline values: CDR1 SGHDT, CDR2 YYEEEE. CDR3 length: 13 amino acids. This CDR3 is CASSSPLRETQYF. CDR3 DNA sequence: TGTGCCAGCAGTTCTCCGTTAAGAGAGACCCAGTACTTC.

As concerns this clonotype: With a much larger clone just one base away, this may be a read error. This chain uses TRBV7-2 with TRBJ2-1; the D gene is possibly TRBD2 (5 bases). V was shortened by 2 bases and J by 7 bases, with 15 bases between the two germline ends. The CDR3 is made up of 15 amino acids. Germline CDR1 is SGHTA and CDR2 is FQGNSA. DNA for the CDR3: TGTGCCAGCAGCTTAAGCTCGGGAAGTCGTAATGAGCAGTTCTTC. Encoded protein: CASSLSSGSRNEQFF.

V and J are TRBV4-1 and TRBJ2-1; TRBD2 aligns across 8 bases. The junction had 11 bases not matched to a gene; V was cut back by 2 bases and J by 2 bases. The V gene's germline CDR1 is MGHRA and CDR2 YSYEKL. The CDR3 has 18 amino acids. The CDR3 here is CASSQRPHWREAYNEQFF. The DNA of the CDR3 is TGCGCCAGCAGCCAACGTCCCCACTGGCGGGAGGCCTACAATGAGCAGTTCTTC.

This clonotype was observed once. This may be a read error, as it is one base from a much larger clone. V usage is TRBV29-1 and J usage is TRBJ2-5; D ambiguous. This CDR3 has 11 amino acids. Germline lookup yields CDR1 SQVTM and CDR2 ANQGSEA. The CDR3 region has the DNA TGCAGCATTGAAGAACAATCTATCCAGTACTTC. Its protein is CSIEEQSIQYF.

CDR3 in DNA: TGCGCCAGCAGCCAAGATTTGACTCTGCTCCTTGAAGCTTTCTTT. Translated, it gives CASSQDLTLLLEAFF. The chain has TRBV4-1 and TRBJ1-1, with D uncertain. V lost 0 bases, J lost 7 bases, and 15 bases lay in between. Germline values: CDR1 MGHRA, CDR2 YSYEKL. This CDR3 has 15 amino acids.

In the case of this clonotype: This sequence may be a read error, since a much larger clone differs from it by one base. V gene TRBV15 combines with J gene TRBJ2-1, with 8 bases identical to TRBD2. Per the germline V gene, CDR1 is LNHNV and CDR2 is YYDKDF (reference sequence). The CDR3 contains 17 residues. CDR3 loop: CATNRDLLSGKVGEQFF. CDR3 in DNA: TGTGCCACCAACAGAGATTTGCTTAGCGGGAAAGTCGGTGAGCAGTTCTTC. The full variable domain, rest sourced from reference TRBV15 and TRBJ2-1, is DAMVIQNPRYQVTQFGKPVTLSCSQTLNHNVMYWYQQKSSQAPKLLFHYYDKDFNNEADTPDNFQSRRPNTSFCFLDIRSPGLGDTAMYLCATNRDLLSGKVGEQFFGPGTRLTVL.

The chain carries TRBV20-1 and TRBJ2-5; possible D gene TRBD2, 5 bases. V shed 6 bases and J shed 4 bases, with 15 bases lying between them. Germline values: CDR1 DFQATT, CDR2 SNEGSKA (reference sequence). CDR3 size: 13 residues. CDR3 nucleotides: TGCAGTGCCCCCCCCCGGGGATCAGAGACCCAGTACTTC. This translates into CSAPPRGSETQYF.

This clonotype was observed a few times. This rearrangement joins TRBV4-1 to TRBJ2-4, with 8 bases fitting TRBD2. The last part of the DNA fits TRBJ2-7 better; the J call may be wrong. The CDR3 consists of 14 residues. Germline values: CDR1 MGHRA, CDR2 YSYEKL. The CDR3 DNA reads TGCGCCAGCAGCCAGGGGACTAGGTCCCCCGAGCAGTACTTC. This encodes CASSQGTRSPEQYF.

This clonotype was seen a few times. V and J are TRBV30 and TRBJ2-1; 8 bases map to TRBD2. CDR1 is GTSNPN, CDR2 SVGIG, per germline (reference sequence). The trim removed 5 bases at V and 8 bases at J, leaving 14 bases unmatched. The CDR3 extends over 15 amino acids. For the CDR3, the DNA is TGTGCCTGGTCCGGAGGGAAGCGGGAGAGGGATGAGCAGTTCTTC. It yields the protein CAWSGGKRERDEQFF.